This paragraph reports one T cell receptor (beta chain). Its target is not known. This sample was included in a study of cytomegalovirus exposure and HLA in healthy donors. Study in general: HLA-typed donors were the source of around 77 million unique TCRs held in an early data release. General study findings and limits: Later work found most CMV-associated TCR beta chains apparently HLA-restricted. Reportedly, a later analysis found an Asian-associated ancestry cluster had fewer N-insertions than the approximately 670-donor mean.

There were likely unrecorded immune exposures, though donors were nominally healthy when sampled. The primer mix had 60 Vbeta and 13 Jbeta primers. Method: immunoSEQ multiplex PCR; TCRdb's copy keeps in-frame clones and lacks some. The sample shows roughly 120,000 clones, over 75% of them seen only once. Germline V gene sequence: CDR1 SGHTA, CDR2 FQGNSA. The junction had 6 bases not matched to a gene; V was cut back by 3 bases and J by 6 bases. The CDR3 runs 14 residues. The sample consisted of PBMCs. This chain connects TRBV7-2 to TRBJ2-7; 9 nucleotides agree with TRBD2. This TCR was sampled from a young woman in good health and CMV-seronegative. The CDR3 DNA sequence: TGTGCCAGCAGCTTGGCGGGAGGGCCAGGCGAGCAGTACTTC. As protein: CASSLAGGPGEQYF.